The 30 T cell receptor beta chains below were found in one sample sequenced in a study of cytomegalovirus exposure and HLA in healthy donors. A multiplex PCR was run with 60 Vbeta primers and 13 Jbeta primers. The table came from immunoSEQ multiplex PCR; TCRdb's copy has only in-frame clones and leaves some out. Here the sample spans approximately 190,000 clones, approximately 78% being singletons. Sequenced sample: PBMCs. All receptors come from a woman younger than 45 in good health and CMV-seropositive.

The chain employs TRBV5-4 and TRBJ1-5, with 8 bases that match TRBD1. The CDR3 consists of 15 residues. CDR1 is SGHNT, CDR2 YYREEE, per germline (reference sequence). Losses at the gene ends were 0 bases for V and 6 bases for J; bases not matched to a gene: 5. The CDR3 loop is CASSLDRGEIQPQHF. In DNA, the CDR3 is TGTGCCAGCAGCTTGGACAGGGGGGAGATTCAGCCCCAGCATTTT.

The chain has TRBV28 and TRBJ1-1, with a tentative D call TRBD1 (5 bases). CDR3 size: 15 residues. Per germline, CDR1 MDHEN and CDR2 SYDVKM. Trimming took 3 bases from V and 4 from J, leaving 15 bases between them. CDR3 bases: TGTGCCAGCAGTTTGGTGGAGGGGCGCGGCACTGAAGCTTTCTTT. Residues: CASSLVEGRGTEAFF.

Notes on this clone: Different DNA sequences within this sample yield the same CDR3. V is TRBV30 and J is TRBJ1-5; D gene unclear. V was cut by 1 base and J by 1 base, with 5 bases left in between. This CDR3 has 13 amino acids. Per germline, CDR1 GTSNPN and CDR2 SVGIG (reference sequence). CDR3 in amino acids: CAWSAQSNQPQHF. The CDR3 coding sequence is TGTGCCTGGAGTGCCCAGAGCAATCAGCCCCAGCATTTT.

The rearrangement joins TRBV5-4 to TRBJ1-4; a possible D gene is TRBD1 (6 bases). The CDR3 extends over 13 amino acids. V lost 5 bases, J lost 8 bases, and 13 bases lay in between. From germline, CDR1 is SGHNT and CDR2 YYREEE (reference sequence). Written as DNA, the CDR3 is TGTGCCAGCAGGGACAGTCGCGTCGAAAAACTGTTTTTT. This encodes CASRDSRVEKLFF.

The rearrangement uses TRBV7-3 and TRBJ2-1, with D possibly matching TRBD2 (6 bases). This CDR3 comprises 15 residues. The V and J ends lost 1 base and 1 base respectively, with 8 bases between them. CDR1 and CDR2 from the germline V gene are SGHTA and FQGTGA. The DNA of the CDR3 is TGTGCCAGCAGCTTAAGGCTAGCGTCCTACAATGAGCAGTTCTTC. Amino acids: CASSLRLASYNEQFF.

This clone was observed a handful of times. The chain employs TRBV27 and TRBJ2-5; 7 positions match TRBD1. Per germline, CDR1 MNHEY and CDR2 SMNVEV (reference sequence). The CDR3 has 12 amino acids. J lost 2 bases, V lost 7 bases, and 1 base had no gene match. CDR3 in DNA: TGTGCCAGCAAGGACAGGCAAGAGACCCAGTACTTC. It encodes CASKDRQETQYF.

This clone appeared a few times. V gene TRBV4-3 combines with J gene TRBJ1-4; TRBD1 matches 8 bases. With V trimmed by 3 bases and J by 12 bases, 6 bases remained unmatched. Per the germline V gene, CDR1 is LGHNA and CDR2 is YSLEER. The CDR3 is 13 amino acids. CDR3 DNA sequence: TGCGCCAGCAGCCATGACAGGGGCGGGGAACTGTTTTTT. This encodes CASSHDRGGELFF.

A single count supports this clone. The chain has TRBV19 and TRBJ1-2, with 7 nucleotides matching TRBD1. Germline values: CDR1 LNHDA, CDR2 SQIVND (reference sequence). The ends lost 6 bases at V and 9 bases at J; junction bases unmatched: 19. CDR3 length: 16 residues. This CDR3 reads CASSDQYKGAHIRYTF. In DNA, the CDR3 is TGTGCCAGTAGCGACCAGTACAAGGGGGCGCATATCCGCTACACCTTC.

The gene calls are TRBV7-9 and TRBJ2-2, with D unclear. Trimming stripped 6 bases from V and 7 bases from J, with 9 bases between. This CDR3 is built from 12 residues. Germline V gene sequence: CDR1 SEHNR, CDR2 FQNEAQ (reference sequence). CDR3 protein: CASSRNFGELFF. Written as DNA, the CDR3 is TGTGCCAGCAGTCGCAACTTCGGGGAGCTGTTTTTT.

This clone was seen more than once but under ten times. The chain is built from TRBV27 and TRBJ1-2; perhaps TRBD1 as D (6 bases). The CDR3 sequence is 14 residues long. CDR1 and CDR2 from the germline V gene are MNHEY and SMNVEV (reference sequence). V was clipped by 6 bases and J by 6 bases, with 17 bases between them. In DNA, the CDR3 is TGTGCCAGCAGGGGGGGGTACAGGGACCATGGCTACACCTTC. Encoded protein: CASRGGYRDHGYTF.

The chain has TRBV11-2 and TRBJ2-7; D may be TRBD1 (6 bases). Germline CDR1 and CDR2: SGHAT and FQNNGV. The germline V and J ends were trimmed by 5 bases and 5 bases, with 10 bases remaining between them. This CDR3 has 12 amino acids. CDR3 loop: CASSGGGNEQYF. The CDR3 DNA reads TGTGCCAGCAGCGGGGGCGGTAACGAGCAGTACTTC.

This clone occurred once. The chain joins TRBV11-3 to TRBJ1-5, with D unclear. The CDR3 contains 11 residues. Trimming cost V 2 bases and J 9 bases, with 5 bases left between them. Germline CDR1 is SGHNT and CDR2 is YENEEA. The CDR3: CASSLPRPQHF. DNA of the CDR3: TGTGCCAGCAGCTTACCTCGGCCCCAGCATTTT.

The V gene is TRBV7-8, the J gene TRBJ2-7, with 9 bases matching TRBD1. Per germline, CDR1 SGHVS and CDR2 FQNEAQ. The CDR3 extends over 15 amino acids. V lost 0 bases and J lost 4; bases outside the gene matches: 4. The CDR3 is CASSLAGQGAYEQYF. DNA of the CDR3: TGTGCCAGCAGCTTAGCGGGACAGGGAGCTTACGAGCAGTACTTC.

This chain links TRBV6-6 with TRBJ2-7; the match to TRBD2 covers 10 bases. The V gene's germline CDR1 is MNHNY and CDR2 SVGAGI (reference sequence). Trimming cost V 2 bases and J 2 bases; bases outside gene matches: 3. The CDR3 consists of 15 residues. In DNA, the CDR3 is TGTGCCAGCAGTTACATTCTAGCGGGGGCCTACGAGCAGTACTTC. This codes for CASSYILAGAYEQYF.

The rearrangement uses TRBV19 and TRBJ1-3; 7 positions agree with TRBD1. Losses at the gene ends were 6 bases for V and 4 bases for J; bases not matched to a gene: 6. The CDR3 has 14 residues. From germline, CDR1 is LNHDA and CDR2 SQIVND (reference sequence). The CDR3 sequence: CASRGGGAGNTIYF. The CDR3 nucleotides are TGTGCCAGTAGAGGAGGGGGCGCCGGAAACACCATATATTTT.

This chain uses TRBV28 with TRBJ1-2, with TRBD1 matching over 8 bases. V gave up 5 bases and J gave up 7 bases; unmatched junction bases: 3. The CDR3 loop spans 12 amino acids. CDR1 is MDHEN and CDR2 is SYDVKM in the germline V gene. CDR3 amino acids: CASSRTGLGYTF. CDR3 nucleotide sequence: TGTGCCAGCAGTCGGACAGGGCTTGGCTACACCTTC.

CDR3 loop: CASSSTTAFGLKNIQYF. CDR3 DNA: TGTGCCAGCAGCTCAACCACCGCTTTCGGACTTAAAAACATTCAGTACTTC. The chain joins TRBV11-2 to TRBJ2-4; a weak D match, TRBD2 (5 bases). Germline assignment: CDR1 SGHAT and CDR2 FQNNGV. Trimming stripped 4 bases from V and 4 bases from J, with 20 bases between. The CDR3 contains 17 residues.

The chain recombines TRBV10-3 with TRBJ2-1, with 7 bases that match TRBD2. CDR1 ENHRY and CDR2 SYGVKD come from the germline V gene. The CDR3 runs to 13 residues. V lost 7 bases, J lost 10 bases, and 10 bases stayed unmatched. The CDR3 nucleotides are TGTGCCATCATGGGGAGGGAGGCGCCAGAGCAGTTCTTC. It yields the protein CAIMGREAPEQFF.

This clone was detected only a few times. The chain uses TRBV9 and TRBJ1-3; the D is unclear. Germline lookup yields CDR1 SGDLS and CDR2 YYNGEE. The CDR3 length is 15 residues. The V end was cut by 0 bases, the J end by 0 bases, with 7 bases between. The CDR3 DNA sequence: TGTGCCAGCAGCGTAGACAGACCCTCTGGAAACACCATATATTTT. Protein sequence: CASSVDRPSGNTIYF.

This clone has just a few counts. At one boundary the junction diverges from the germline segment, which might be a read error. Distinct nucleotide sequences in the sample also encode this CDR3. The chain couples TRBV4-1 to TRBJ2-5, with D perhaps matching TRBD1 or TRBD2 (5 bases each). CDR3 size: 15 residues. CDR1 and CDR2 from the germline V gene are MGHRA and YSYEKL. CDR3 region: CASSQEGRSQETQYF. CDR3 nucleotides: TGCGCCAGCAGTCAAGAGGGGCGGAGCCAAGAGACCCAGTACTTC.

The chain couples TRBV27 to TRBJ1-2; no definite D call. The CDR3 extends over 13 amino acids. The germline V and J ends were trimmed by 3 bases and 0 bases, with 5 bases remaining between them. The germline gives CDR1 MNHEY, CDR2 SMNVEV (reference sequence). CDR3 protein: CASSLGTNYGYTF. The CDR3 nucleotides are TGTGCCAGCAGTTTGGGCACTAACTATGGCTACACCTTC.

The rearrangement uses TRBV14 and TRBJ1-1; 9 bases map to TRBD1. V was pared by 4 bases and J by 5 bases, with 5 bases of the junction left unmatched. Germline CDR1 SGHDN, CDR2 FVKESK. The CDR3 has 14 amino acids. CDR3 sequence (DNA): TGTGCCAGCAGCCGGGGACAGGGAGGAACTGAAGCTTTCTTT. Translated, it gives CASSRGQGGTEAFF.

Details on this clone: Relative to the germline gene, one junction end is altered; a read error may explain this. The CDR3 nucleotides are TGTGCTAGCAGCTTACTCTCCGGGACAGCAAATAGCAATCAGCCCCAGCATTTT. As protein: CASSLLSGTANSNQPQHF. The V gene is TRBV7-7, the J gene TRBJ1-5; 7 bases fit TRBD1. Germline-derived CDR1 and CDR2 are SSHAT and FNYEAQ (reference sequence). CDR3 length: 18 amino acids.

The V call is TRBV6-1, the J call TRBJ2-2; 7 positions match TRBD1. This CDR3 region has 15 residues. Trimming took 1 base from V and 3 from J; bases not matched to a gene: 2. Germline CDR1 and CDR2: MNHNS and SASEGT. The CDR3 loop reads CASSEGDSDTGELFF. The CDR3 DNA follows: TGTGCCAGCAGTGAAGGGGACAGCGACACCGGGGAGCTGTTTTTT.

V gene TRBV28 combines with J gene TRBJ2-1; 10 bases map to TRBD2. CDR1 is MDHEN and CDR2 is SYDVKM in the germline V gene. The V segment lost 1 base and the J segment 7 bases; nucleotides outside the gene matches: 7. CDR3 size: 16 residues. This chain's CDR3 is CASSLYGLAETNEQFF. In nucleotides, the CDR3 is TGTGCCAGCAGTTTATATGGACTAGCGGAGACAAATGAGCAGTTCTTC.

The chain uses TRBV7-2 and TRBJ1-1, with no clear D. Germline assignment: CDR1 SGHTA and CDR2 FQGNSA. The CDR3 is 15 residues long. Between the trimmed V and J ends, which lost 2 bases and 0 bases, there was a span of 10 bases. This chain's CDR3 is CASSLSAGMNTEAFF. The CDR3, as DNA: TGTGCCAGCAGCTTATCGGCGGGGATGAACACTGAAGCTTTCTTT.

This clone has only a few counts. The chain couples TRBV6-5 to TRBJ1-1; D not certain. This CDR3 is 14 amino acids long. Germline loops: CDR1 MNHEY, CDR2 SVGAGI. V gave up 0 bases and J gave up 1 base, with 6 bases separating them. The DNA for the CDR3 is TGTGCCAGCAGTTACTCGAGAGGGAACACTGAAGCTTTCTTT. This encodes CASSYSRGNTEAFF.

This chain links TRBV6-7 with TRBJ2-5, with a possible D match to TRBD2 (5 bases). TRBJ2-7 explains the end of the DNA better; the J call may be wrong. TRBV6-7 is an open reading frame, and its role is uncertain. The CDR3 contains 15 residues. The CDR3 loop is CASSWRTLSSYEQYF. The CDR3 coding sequence is TGTGCCAGCAGCTGGAGGACCCTGAGCTCCTACGAGCAGTACTTC.

The DNA of the CDR3 is TGTGCCACCAGCATGATCCCGGCAGACATGAATTCACCCCTCCACTTT. Its translation: CATSMIPADMNSPLHF. The rearrangement uses TRBV15 and TRBJ1-6, with no clear D. The CDR3 spans 16 residues. The germline V and J ends were trimmed by 4 bases and 7 bases, with 17 bases remaining between them. CDR1 LNHNV and CDR2 YYDKDF come from the germline V gene (reference sequence).

This sequence joins TRBV19 and TRBJ2-1, with TRBD2 matching 8 bases. Per the germline V gene, CDR1 is LNHDA and CDR2 is SQIVND (reference sequence). The CDR3 totals 14 residues. Germline trimming cut 7 bases from V and 3 bases from J; bases unmatched to any gene: 5. The DNA of the CDR3 is TGTGCCAGTAACGGGGGGGCTTACTACAATGAGCAGTTCTTC. This translates into CASNGGAYYNEQFF.